This T cell receptor beta chain was identified during a study of blood T cell repertoires in COVID-19. Background on the study: Acute-phase and convalescent COVID-19 samples originated in the United States, Italy and Spain. Sources were T cells, B-cell-depleted T cells, or PBMCs; the material itself was cDNA or gDNA.

Cohorts were based on clinical histories the participants reported. Recovered status in Cohort 3 required two negative PCRs, clearance, or symptom resolution. Method: immunoSEQ multiplex PCR; TCRdb's copy keeps in-frame clones and lacks some. The table includes 280,000 or so clones, around 85% detected once. This CDR3 contains 15 residues. Germline V gene data show CDR1 as SGHVS and CDR2 as FQNEAQ. The V and J ends lost 6 bases and 3 bases, in that order; junction bases with no gene match: 11. The clonotype was recovered from a man aged 30-40 years who had recovered from COVID-19. Input material: PBMCs or T cells enriched from blood (not recorded which). The chain recombines TRBV7-8 with TRBJ2-7; the match to TRBD1 covers 7 bases. The CDR3 reads CASRKRQGPNYEQYF. DNA for the CDR3: TGTGCCAGCAGGAAAAGACAGGGACCTAACTACGAGCAGTACTTC.